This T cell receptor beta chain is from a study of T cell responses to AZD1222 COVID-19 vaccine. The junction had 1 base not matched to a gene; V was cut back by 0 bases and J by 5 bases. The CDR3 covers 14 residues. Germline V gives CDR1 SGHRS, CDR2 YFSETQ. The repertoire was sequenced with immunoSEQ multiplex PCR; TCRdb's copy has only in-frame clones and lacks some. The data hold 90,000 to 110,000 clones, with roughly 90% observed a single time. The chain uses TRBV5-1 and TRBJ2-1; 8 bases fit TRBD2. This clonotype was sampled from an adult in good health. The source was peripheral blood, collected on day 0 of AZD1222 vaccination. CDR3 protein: CASSLALADNEQFF. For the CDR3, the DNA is TGCGCCAGCAGCTTGGCACTAGCGGACAATGAGCAGTTCTTC. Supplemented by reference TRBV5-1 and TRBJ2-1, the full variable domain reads KAGVTQTPRYLIKTRGQQVTLSCSPISGHRSVSWYQQTPGQGLQFLFEYFSETQRNKGNFPGRFSGRQFSNSRSEMNVSTLELGDSALYLCASSLALADNEQFFGPGTRLTVL.